The sequence of this T cell receptor beta chain was determined in a study of cytomegalovirus exposure and HLA in healthy donors. The PCR had 60 Vbeta and 13 Jbeta primers. TCRdb's table, derived via immunoSEQ multiplex PCR, lists solely in-frame clones and lacks some. The sample holds about 130,000 clones, 80% seen once. This CDR3 has 15 residues. CDR1 is GTSNPN, CDR2 SVGIG, per germline (reference sequence). To note about this clone: The junction does not match germline at one end; this may be a read error.

The source material was PBMCs. This chain joins TRBV30 and TRBJ1-5; D perhaps matches TRBD1 (6 bases). The source is a man between 25 and 39 years old in good health and CMV-seronegative. CDR3 nucleotides: TGTGCCTGGAGTGCCCTGGACAGCCGCAATCAACCCCAGCATTTT. Residues: CAWSALDSRNQPQHF.